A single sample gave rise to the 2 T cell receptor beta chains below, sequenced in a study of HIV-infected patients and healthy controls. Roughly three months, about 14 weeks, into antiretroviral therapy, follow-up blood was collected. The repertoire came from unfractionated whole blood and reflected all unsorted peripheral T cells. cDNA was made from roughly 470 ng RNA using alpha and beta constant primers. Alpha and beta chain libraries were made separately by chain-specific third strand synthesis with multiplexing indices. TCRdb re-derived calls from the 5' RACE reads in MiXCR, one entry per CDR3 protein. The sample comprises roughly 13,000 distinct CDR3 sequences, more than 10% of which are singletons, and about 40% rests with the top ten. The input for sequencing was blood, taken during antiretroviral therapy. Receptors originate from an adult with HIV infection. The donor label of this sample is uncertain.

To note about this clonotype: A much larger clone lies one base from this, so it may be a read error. The DNA for the CDR3 is TGTGCCAGTGGACTAGCGACAGGCGAGCATTACTTC. Translating it yields CASGLATGEHYF. The J gene is TRBJ2-7, the V gene TRBV11-3, with 9 bases identical to TRBD2. CDR3 length: 12 residues. In germline, CDR1 is SGHNT, CDR2 YENEEA.

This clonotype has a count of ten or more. The CDR3 DNA reads as TGCAGCGTCCGACCAGCGGGAGTTGACACAGATACGCAGTATTTT. This sequence encodes CSVRPAGVDTDTQYF. The rearrangement joins TRBV29-1 to TRBJ2-3, with 8 bases matching TRBD2. The length of the CDR3 is 15 residues. Germline V gives CDR1 SQVTM, CDR2 ANQGSEA. With V trimmed by 6 bases and J by 2 bases, 10 bases remained unmatched.